Sequencing of this T cell receptor (beta chain) was carried out in a study of response to subunit inactivated influenza vaccine. Notes on this clonotype: What it binds is not known.

The CDR3 extends over 15 amino acids. The germline gives CDR1 MNHEY, CDR2 SVGAGI. V lost 2 bases, J lost 2 bases, and 11 bases lay in between. TCRdb re-derived calls from the RT-PCR reads in MiXCR, one entry per CDR3 protein. The profile covers about 650,000 distinct CDR3 sequences, with around a sixth appearing a single time and under 14% taken by the ten largest. Study conclusions and caveats: The authors put forward the suggestion that each seasonal influenza vaccination may bring in only a limited number of new T cells.

The receptor was isolated from a man aged 45-60 years who received an inactivated influenza vaccine. This rearrangement joins TRBV6-5 to TRBJ2-3; perhaps TRBD1 as D (6 bases). The input for sequencing was PBMCs from blood, taken about 11 days after vaccination. This CDR3 reads CASSYQGQLTDTQYF. The CDR3 DNA reads as TGTGCCAGCAGTTACCAAGGACAGCTCACAGATACGCAGTATTTT.